The rows below give T cell receptor beta chains drawn from one sample of a study of blood T cell repertoires in COVID-19. Generated by immunoSEQ multiplex PCR, the TCRdb table keeps only in-frame clones and is missing some. The sample lists 150,000 to 200,000 clones, 60% to 80% occurring once. Input material: PBMCs or T cells enriched from blood (not recorded which). These receptors were taken from a man aged 55 to 70 who had been exposed to COVID-19. Each CDR3 is given with its conserved first and last residue. A D gene is named only where the DNA matches it firmly. The size of a clone is reported for some rows only, either as once, few or many, or as a class for expanded clones.

D gene: TRBD2
clone size: .
V gene: TRBV5-1
J gene: TRBJ2-1
CDR3 protein: CASSFTTSPLNEQFF
CDR3 DNA: TGCGCCAGCAGCTTCACGACTAGCCCCTTGAATGAGCAGTTCTTC

D gene: .
clone size: .
V gene: TRBV3-1/TRBV3-2
J gene: TRBJ1-6
CDR3 protein: CASSQIRNSPLHF
CDR3 DNA: TGTGCCAGCAGCCAAATCCGGAATTCACCCCTCCACTTT

D gene: .
clone size: .
V gene: TRBV10-1
J gene: TRBJ2-3
CDR3 protein: CASSESTGEDTQYF
CDR3 DNA: TGCGCCAGCAGTGAGTCGACAGGAGAAGATACGCAGTATTTT

D gene: .
clone size: .
V gene: TRBV12-3/TRBV12-4
J gene: TRBJ1-1
CDR3 protein: CASSSQGQTFVFF
CDR3 DNA: TGTGCCAGCAGTTCCCAGGGACAAACGTTTGTTTTCTTT

D gene: TRBD1
clone size: .
V gene: TRBV24-1
J gene: TRBJ2-7
CDR3 protein: CATSDSTGGRYF
CDR3 DNA: TGTGCCACCAGTGACTCTACAGGGGGCCGGTACTTC

D gene: TRBD1
clone size: .
V gene: TRBV2
J gene: TRBJ1-5
CDR3 protein: CASSEGTRGSLSNQPQHF
CDR3 DNA: TGTGCCAGCAGTGAAGGTACCAGGGGGTCGCTGAGCAATCAGCCCCAGCATTTT

D gene: TRBD2
clone size: .
V gene: TRBV18
J gene: TRBJ2-5
CDR3 protein: CASSPGASGRGETQYF
CDR3 DNA: TGTGCCAGCTCACCTGGGGCTAGCGGGAGAGGTGAGACCCAGTACTTC

D gene: TRBD2
clone size: once
V gene: TRBV28
J gene: TRBJ2-1
CDR3 protein: CASSRTSGSLNEQFF
CDR3 DNA: TGTGCCAGCAGCCGGACTAGCGGGAGTTTGAATGAGCAGTTCTTC

D gene: TRBD2
clone size: .
V gene: TRBV24-1
J gene: TRBJ2-5
CDR3 protein: CATSLAGKQETQYF
CDR3 DNA: TGTGCCACCAGTTTAGCGGGGAAACAAGAGACCCAGTACTTC

D gene: .
clone size: .
V gene: TRBV25-1
J gene: TRBJ1-4
CDR3 protein: CASMSLTNEKLFF
CDR3 DNA: TGTGCCAGCATGTCACTGACTAATGAAAAACTGTTTTTT

D gene: TRBD2
clone size: .
V gene: TRBV6-5
J gene: TRBJ2-7
CDR3 protein: CASSYQRGGVHEQYF
CDR3 DNA: TGTGCCAGCAGTTACCAGCGCGGGGGGGTCCACGAGCAGTACTTC

D gene: TRBD1
clone size: .
V gene: TRBV9
J gene: TRBJ1-1
CDR3 protein: CASSADRGLGTEAFF
CDR3 DNA: TGTGCCAGCAGCGCGGACAGGGGGCTGGGCACTGAAGCTTTCTTT

D gene: .
clone size: .
V gene: TRBV15
J gene: TRBJ1-4
CDR3 protein: CATSRDLQFNEKLFF
CDR3 DNA: TGTGCCACCAGCAGAGATCTACAGTTTAATGAAAAACTGTTTTTT

D gene: TRBD2
clone size: .
V gene: TRBV5-1
J gene: TRBJ2-7
CDR3 protein: CASSLDGLAVGEQYF
CDR3 DNA: TGCGCCAGCAGCTTGGATGGACTAGCGGTGGGAGAACAGTACTTC

D gene: .
clone size: .
V gene: TRBV12-3/TRBV12-4
J gene: TRBJ2-3
CDR3 protein: CASSVDNSDTQYF
CDR3 DNA: TGTGCCAGCAGTGTAGACAATTCAGATACGCAGTATTTT

D gene: TRBD1
clone size: .
V gene: TRBV4-1
J gene: TRBJ2-5
CDR3 protein: CASSHPRTGADQETQYF
CDR3 DNA: TGCGCCAGCAGCCACCCCCGGACAGGGGCCGACCAAGAGACCCAGTACTTC

D gene: TRBD2
clone size: .
V gene: TRBV2
J gene: TRBJ2-7
CDR3 protein: CASTSSGSYEQYF
CDR3 DNA: TGTGCCAGCACGTCTAGCGGCTCCTACGAGCAGTACTTC

D gene: .
clone size: .
V gene: TRBV13
J gene: TRBJ2-2
CDR3 protein: CASSLVEGGGELFF
CDR3 DNA: TGTGCCAGCAGCTTAGTCGAGGGTGGCGGGGAGCTGTTTTTT

D gene: TRBD2
clone size: .
V gene: TRBV24-1
J gene: TRBJ2-5
CDR3 protein: CATSDLGPGGRETQYF
CDR3 DNA: TGTGCCACCAGTGATTTGGGGCCGGGGGGTCGCGAGACCCAGTACTTC

D gene: TRBD2
clone size: .
V gene: TRBV28
J gene: TRBJ2-5
CDR3 protein: CASSLTSGGSETQYF
CDR3 DNA: TGTGCCAGCAGCTTGACTAGCGGGGGATCGGAGACCCAGTACTTC

D gene: TRBD1
clone size: once
V gene: TRBV18
J gene: TRBJ1-4
CDR3 protein: CASSRDSLATNEKLFF
CDR3 DNA: TGTGCCAGCTCACGGGACAGCCTCGCAACTAATGAAAAACTGTTTTTT

D gene: TRBD2
clone size: many
V gene: TRBV2
J gene: TRBJ2-1
CDR3 protein: CASSEYSGSGYEQFF
CDR3 DNA: TGTGCCAGCAGTGAATATAGCGGGTCCGGGTATGAGCAGTTCTTC

D gene: .
clone size: .
V gene: TRBV2
J gene: TRBJ1-6
CDR3 protein: CATYRDSTTPLHF
CDR3 DNA: TGTGCCACCTACCGGGACTCAACGACACCCCTCCACTTT

D gene: TRBD1
clone size: .
V gene: TRBV27
J gene: TRBJ2-7
CDR3 protein: CASSSHVGQGGHEQYF
CDR3 DNA: TGTGCCAGCAGTTCACATGTCGGACAGGGTGGCCACGAGCAGTACTTC